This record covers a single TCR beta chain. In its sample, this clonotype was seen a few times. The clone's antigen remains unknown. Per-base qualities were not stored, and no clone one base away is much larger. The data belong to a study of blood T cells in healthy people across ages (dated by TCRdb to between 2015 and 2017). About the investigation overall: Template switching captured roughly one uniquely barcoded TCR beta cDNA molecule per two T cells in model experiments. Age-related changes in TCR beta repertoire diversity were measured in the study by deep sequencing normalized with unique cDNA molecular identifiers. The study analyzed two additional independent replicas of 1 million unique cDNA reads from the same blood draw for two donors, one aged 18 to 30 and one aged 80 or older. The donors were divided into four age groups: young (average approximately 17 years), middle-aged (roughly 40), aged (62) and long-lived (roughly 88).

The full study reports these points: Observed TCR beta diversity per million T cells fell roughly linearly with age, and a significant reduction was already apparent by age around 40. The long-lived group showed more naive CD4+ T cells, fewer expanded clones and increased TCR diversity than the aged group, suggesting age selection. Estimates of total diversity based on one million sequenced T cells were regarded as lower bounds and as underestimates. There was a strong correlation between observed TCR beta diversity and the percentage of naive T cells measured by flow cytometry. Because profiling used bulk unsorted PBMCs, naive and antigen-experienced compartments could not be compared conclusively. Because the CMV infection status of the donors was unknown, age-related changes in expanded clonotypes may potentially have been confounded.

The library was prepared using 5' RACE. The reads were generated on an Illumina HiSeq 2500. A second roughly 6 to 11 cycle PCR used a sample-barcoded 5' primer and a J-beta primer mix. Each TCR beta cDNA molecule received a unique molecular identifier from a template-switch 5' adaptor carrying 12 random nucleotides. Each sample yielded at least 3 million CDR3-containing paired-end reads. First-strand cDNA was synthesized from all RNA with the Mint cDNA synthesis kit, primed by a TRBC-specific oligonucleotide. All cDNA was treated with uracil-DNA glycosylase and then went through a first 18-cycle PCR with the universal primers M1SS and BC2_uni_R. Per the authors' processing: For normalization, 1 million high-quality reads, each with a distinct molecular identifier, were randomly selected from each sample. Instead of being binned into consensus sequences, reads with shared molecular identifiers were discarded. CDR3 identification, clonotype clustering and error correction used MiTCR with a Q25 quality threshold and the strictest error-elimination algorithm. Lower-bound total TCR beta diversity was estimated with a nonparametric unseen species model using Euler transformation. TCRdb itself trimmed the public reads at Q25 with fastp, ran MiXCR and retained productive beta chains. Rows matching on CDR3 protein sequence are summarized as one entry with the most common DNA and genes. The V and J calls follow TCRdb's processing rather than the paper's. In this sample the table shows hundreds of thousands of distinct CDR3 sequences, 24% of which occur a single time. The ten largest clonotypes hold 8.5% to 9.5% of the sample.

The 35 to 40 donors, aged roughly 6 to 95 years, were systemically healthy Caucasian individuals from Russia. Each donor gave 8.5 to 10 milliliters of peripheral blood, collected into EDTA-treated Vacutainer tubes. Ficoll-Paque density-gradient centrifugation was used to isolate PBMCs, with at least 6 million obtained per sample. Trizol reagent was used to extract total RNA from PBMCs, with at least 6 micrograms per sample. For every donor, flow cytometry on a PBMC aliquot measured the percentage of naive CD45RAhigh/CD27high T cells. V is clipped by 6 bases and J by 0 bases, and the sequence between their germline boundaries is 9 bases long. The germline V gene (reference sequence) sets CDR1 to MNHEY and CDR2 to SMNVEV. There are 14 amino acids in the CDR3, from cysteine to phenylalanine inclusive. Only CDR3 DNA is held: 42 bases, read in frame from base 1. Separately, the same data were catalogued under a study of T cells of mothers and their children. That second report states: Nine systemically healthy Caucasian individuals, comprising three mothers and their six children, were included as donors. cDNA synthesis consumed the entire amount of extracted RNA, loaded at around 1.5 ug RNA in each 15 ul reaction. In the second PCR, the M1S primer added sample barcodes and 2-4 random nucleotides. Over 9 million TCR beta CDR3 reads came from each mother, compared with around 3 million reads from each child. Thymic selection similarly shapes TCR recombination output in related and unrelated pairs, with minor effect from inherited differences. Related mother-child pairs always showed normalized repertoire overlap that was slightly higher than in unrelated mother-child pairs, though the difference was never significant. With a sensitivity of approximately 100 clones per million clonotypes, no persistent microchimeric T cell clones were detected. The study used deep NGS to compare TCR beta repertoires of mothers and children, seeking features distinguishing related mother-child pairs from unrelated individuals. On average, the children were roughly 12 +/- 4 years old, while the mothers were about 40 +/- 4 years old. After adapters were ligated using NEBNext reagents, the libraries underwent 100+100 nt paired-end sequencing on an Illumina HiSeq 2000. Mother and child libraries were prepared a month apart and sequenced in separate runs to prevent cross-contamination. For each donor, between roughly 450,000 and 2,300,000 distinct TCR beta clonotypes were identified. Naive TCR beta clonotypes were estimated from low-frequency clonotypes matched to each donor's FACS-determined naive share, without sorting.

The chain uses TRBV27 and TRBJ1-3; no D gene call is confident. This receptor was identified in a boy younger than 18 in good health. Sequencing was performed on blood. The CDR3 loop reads CASRPDFSGNTIYF. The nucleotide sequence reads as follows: TGTGCCAGCAGACCGGATTTCTCTGGAAACACCATATATTTT.